A selection of T cell receptor beta chains follows, all from one sample in a study of blood T cell repertoires in COVID-19. Generated by immunoSEQ multiplex PCR, the TCRdb table keeps only in-frame clones and is missing some. The sample records around 86,000 clones, around 87% being singletons. The sample was peripheral blood. These receptors were obtained from a human donor with acute or convalescent COVID-19. The donor label of this sample is uncertain. CDR3s leave out the opening cysteine and the closing phenylalanine or tryptophan. Each record gives: J gene, V gene, clone size, CDR3 protein. Clone size is not always given. Where it is, it says once, few, many or a class for expanded clones.

TRBJ1-3	TRBV29-1	-	SVSGAISGNTIY
TRBJ2-2	TRBV2	-	ASNEGLAADTGELF
TRBJ2-5	TRBV27	-	ASSLTSGLGTQY
TRBJ1-5	TRBV6-5	-	ASRPQGMQPQH
TRBJ1-1	TRBV7-3	-	ASSLMGGTMNTEAF
TRBJ1-1	TRBV29-1	-	SFRTGNTEAF
TRBJ1-5	TRBV2	many	ASSADRLSNQPQH
TRBJ1-5	TRBV25-1	-	ASSIGQGNQPQH
TRBJ2-3	TRBV5-6	-	ASSKGAGGTDTQY
TRBJ2-2	TRBV11-3	once	ASSPGQGRTGELF
TRBJ1-3	TRBV7-2	-	ASSLGQTSGNTIY
TRBJ2-1	TRBV2	few	ASSGSPRGEQF
TRBJ2-3	TRBV6-5	-	ASSSAGYTDTQY
TRBJ2-5	TRBV6-5	-	ASEGAGQAQETQY
TRBJ2-2	TRBV9	-	ASSLNTGELF
TRBJ2-7	TRBV24-1	-	ATSDTADGTYEQY
TRBJ2-5	TRBV21-1	-	ASSQSGAQETQY
TRBJ1-2	TRBV28	-	ATDLGQDYGYT
TRBJ1-2	TRBV6-2/TRBV6-3	once	ASSYNPTQGNYGYT
TRBJ2-1	TRBV15	-	ATSRDRVSSYNEQF
TRBJ2-7	TRBV5-4	few	ASSLTADRREQY
TRBJ2-1	TRBV10-3	-	AISVTDGSSYNEQF
TRBJ1-5	TRBV3-1/TRBV3-2	-	ASSQDNRQGVVARQPQH
TRBJ2-5	TRBV5-1	-	ASSLGLAGTETQY